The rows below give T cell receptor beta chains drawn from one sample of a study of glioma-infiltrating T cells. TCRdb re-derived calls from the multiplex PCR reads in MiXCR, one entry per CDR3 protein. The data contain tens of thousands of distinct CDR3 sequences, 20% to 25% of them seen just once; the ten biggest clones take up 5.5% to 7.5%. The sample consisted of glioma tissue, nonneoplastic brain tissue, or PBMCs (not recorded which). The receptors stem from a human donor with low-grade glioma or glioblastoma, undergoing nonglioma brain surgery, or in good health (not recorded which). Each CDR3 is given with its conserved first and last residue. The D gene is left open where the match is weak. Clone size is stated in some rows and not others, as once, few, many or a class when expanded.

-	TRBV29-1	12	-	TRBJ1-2	CSVEQGRNGYTF	TGCAGCGTCGAACAGGGACGGAATGGCTACACCTTC
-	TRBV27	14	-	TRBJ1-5	CASSPIRKGQPQHF	TGTGCCAGCAGTCCTATCAGAAAAGGTCAGCCCCAGCATTTT
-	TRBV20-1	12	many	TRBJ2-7	CSARVTGREQYF	TGCAGTGCTAGAGTGACAGGTCGCGAGCAGTACTTC
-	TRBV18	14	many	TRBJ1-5	CASSPDGQERPQHF	TGTGCCAGCTCACCCGACGGCCAAGAAAGGCCCCAGCATTTT
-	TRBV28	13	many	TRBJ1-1	CASYSGVNTEAFF	TGTGCCAGCTATTCAGGGGTGAACACTGAAGCTTTCTTT
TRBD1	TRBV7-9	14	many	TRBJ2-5	CASSLGTAQETQYF	TGTGCCAGCAGCCTGGGGACAGCCCAAGAGACCCAGTACTTC
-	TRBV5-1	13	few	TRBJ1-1	CASSWALNTEAFF	TGCGCCAGCAGTTGGGCCTTGAACACTGAAGCTTTCTTT
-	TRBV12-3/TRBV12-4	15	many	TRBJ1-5	CASSFGGFSNQPQHF	TGTGCCAGCAGTTTCGGTGGATTTAGCAATCAGCCCCAGCATTTT
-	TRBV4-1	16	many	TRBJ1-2	CASSQDIPTGTYGYTF	TGCGCCAGCAGCCAAGATATCCCGACGGGAACCTATGGCTACACCTTC
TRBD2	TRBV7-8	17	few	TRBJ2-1	CASSYGWTSGGADEQFF	TGTGCCAGCAGCTACGGATGGACTAGCGGGGGGGCCGATGAGCAGTTCTTC
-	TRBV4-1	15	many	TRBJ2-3	CASSQEVSRADTQYF	TGCGCCAGCAGCCAAGAGGTTAGCAGGGCAGATACGCAGTATTTT
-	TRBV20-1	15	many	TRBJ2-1	CSARVPGPIYNEQFF	TGCAGTGCTAGAGTCCCGGGACCGATATACAATGAGCAGTTCTTC
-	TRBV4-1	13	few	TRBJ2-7	CASSQEFSYEQYF	TGCGCCAGCAGCCAAGAATTCTCCTACGAGCAGTACTTC
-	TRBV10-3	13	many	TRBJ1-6	CAIRERGESPLHF	TGTGCCATCAGAGAGAGAGGGGAATCACCCCTCCACTTT
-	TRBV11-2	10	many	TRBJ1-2	CASRGYGYTF	TGTGCCAGCAGGGGGTATGGCTACACCTTC
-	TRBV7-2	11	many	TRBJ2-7	CASSHREKQYF	TGTGCCAGCAGCCACAGGGAGAAGCAGTACTTC
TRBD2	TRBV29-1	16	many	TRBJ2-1	CSVEPWSGGVYNEQFF	TGCAGCGTTGAGCCATGGTCGGGAGGGGTCTACAATGAGCAGTTCTTC
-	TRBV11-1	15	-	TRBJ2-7	CASSPDREGYNEQYF	TGTGCCAGCAGCCCGGACAGGGAGGGTTACAATGAGCAGTACTTC
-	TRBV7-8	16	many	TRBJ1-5	CASSLDDGHSNQPQHF	TGTGCCAGCAGCTTAGATGACGGTCATAGCAATCAGCCCCAGCATTTT
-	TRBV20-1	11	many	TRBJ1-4	CSGLQGGKLFF	TGCAGTGGCCTACAGGGCGGAAAACTGTTTTTT
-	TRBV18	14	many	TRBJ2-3	CASSPYAGTDTQYF	TGTGCCAGCTCACCATATGCAGGCACAGATACGCAGTATTTT
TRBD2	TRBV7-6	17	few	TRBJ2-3	CASSRWTSGSRTDTQYF	TGTGCCAGCAGCCGCTGGACTAGCGGGAGTCGAACAGATACGCAGTATTTT
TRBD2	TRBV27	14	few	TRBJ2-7	CASSLTSGPYEQYF	TGTGCCAGCAGCTTGACTAGCGGCCCCTACGAGCAGTACTTC
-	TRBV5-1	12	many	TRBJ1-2	CASSRQAEGYTF	TGCGCCAGCAGCCGACAAGCGGAAGGCTACACCTTC
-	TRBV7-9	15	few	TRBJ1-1	CASSLSRVENTEAFF	TGTGCCAGCAGCTTAAGTCGGGTTGAGAACACTGAAGCTTTCTTT
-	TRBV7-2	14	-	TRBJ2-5	CASSLASVQETQYF	TGTGCCAGCAGCTTAGCTAGCGTTCAAGAGACCCAGTACTTC
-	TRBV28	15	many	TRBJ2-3	CASSLGGGSADTQYF	TGTGCCAGCAGTTTAGGGGGCGGGAGCGCAGATACGCAGTATTTT
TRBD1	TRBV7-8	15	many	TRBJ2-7	CASSLLQGISYEQYF	TGTGCCAGCAGCTTACTACAGGGGATATCCTACGAGCAGTACTTC
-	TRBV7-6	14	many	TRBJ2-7	CASSLLGTGDEQYF	TGTGCCAGCAGCTTATTAGGGACTGGCGACGAGCAGTACTTC
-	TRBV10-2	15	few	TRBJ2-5	CASSDPGQAKETQYF	TGCGCCAGCAGTGACCCGGGACAAGCAAAAGAGACCCAGTACTTC
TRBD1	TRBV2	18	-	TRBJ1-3	CASSESLSGQRRRNTIYF	TGTGCCAGCAGTGAATCCCTCTCGGGACAGAGGAGGCGAAACACCATATATTTT
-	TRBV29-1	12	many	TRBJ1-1	CSVARPNTEAFF	TGCAGCGTTGCCAGACCGAACACTGAAGCTTTCTTT
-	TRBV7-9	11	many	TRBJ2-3	CASSRVDTQYF	TGTGCCAGCAGTAGAGTAGATACGCAGTATTTT
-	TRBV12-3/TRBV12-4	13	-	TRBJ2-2	CASRPDYTGELFF	TGTGCCAGCAGACCAGACTACACCGGGGAGCTGTTTTTT
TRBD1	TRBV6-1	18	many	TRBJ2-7	CASSDDWDRPYPTYEQYF	TGTGCCAGCAGTGATGACTGGGACAGACCTTATCCTACCTACGAGCAGTACTTC
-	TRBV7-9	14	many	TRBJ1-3	CASSYRFSGNTIYF	TGTGCCAGCAGCTACAGGTTCTCTGGAAACACCATATATTTT
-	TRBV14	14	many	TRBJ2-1	CASSQAGAVGHPFF	TGTGCCAGCAGCCAAGCGGGGGCTGTCGGGCATCCGTTCTTC
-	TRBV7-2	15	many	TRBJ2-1	CASSHLGEPYNEQFF	TGTGCCAGCAGCCACTTGGGAGAGCCTTACAATGAGCAGTTCTTC
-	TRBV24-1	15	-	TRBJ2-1	CATSGSDSPYNGQFF	TGTGCCACCAGTGGTTCGGACAGTCCCTACAATGGGCAGTTCTTC
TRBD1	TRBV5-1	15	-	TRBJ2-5	CASSLVQGAGETQYF	TGCGCCAGCAGCTTGGTTCAGGGGGCCGGAGAGACCCAGTACTTC
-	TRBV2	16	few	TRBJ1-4	CASSEIGRGPNEKLFF	TGTGCCAGCAGTGAAATAGGACGCGGCCCTAATGAAAAACTGTTTTTT
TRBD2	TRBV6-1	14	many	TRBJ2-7	CASYLAGAPTQQYF	TGTGCCAGCTATTTAGCGGGGGCCCCTACGCAGCAGTACTTC
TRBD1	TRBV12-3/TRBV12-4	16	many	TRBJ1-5	CASRQWTGYSNQPQHF	TGTGCCAGCAGACAATGGACAGGATATAGCAATCAGCCCCAGCATTTT
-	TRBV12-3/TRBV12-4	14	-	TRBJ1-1	CASIPGGADTEAFF	TGTGCCAGCATCCCCGGGGGGGCGGACACTGAAGCTTTCTTT
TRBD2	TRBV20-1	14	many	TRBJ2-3	CSVIDQGSGAQQYF	TGCAGTGTTATCGACCAGGGTAGCGGGGCTCAGCAGTATTTT
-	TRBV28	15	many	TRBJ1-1	CASSSARGRYTEAFF	TGTGCCAGCAGTTCCGCCCGGGGCCGGTACACTGAAGCTTTCTTT
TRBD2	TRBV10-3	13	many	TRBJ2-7	CAISTSGSYEQYF	TGTGCCATCAGTACTAGCGGCTCCTACGAGCAGTACTTC
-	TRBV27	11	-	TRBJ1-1	CASREGSEAFF	TGCGCCAGCAGAGAAGGCAGTGAAGCTTTCTTT
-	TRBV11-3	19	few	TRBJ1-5	CASSFKGFWEKNRNQPQHF	TGTGCCAGCAGCTTTAAGGGCTTTTGGGAGAAAAACCGCAATCAGCCCCAGCATTTT
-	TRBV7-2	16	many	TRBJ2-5	CASSLEAQAVQETQYF	TGTGCCAGCAGCCTCGAGGCACAGGCAGTACAAGAGACCCAGTACTTC